These T cell receptor beta chains were read from a single sample in a study of blood T cell repertoires in COVID-19. Clones were read by immunoSEQ multiplex PCR, and TCRdb kept only the in-frame ones, dropping some. Among 200,000 to 250,000 clones listed, roughly nine tenths were seen once. Sequences were obtained from PBMCs or T cells enriched from blood (not recorded which). The receptors stem from a woman aged 45-65 years in a cohort exposed to, infected with or recovered from COVID-19 (not recorded which). The CDR3 runs from the conserved cysteine through the conserved F or W. A D gene is named only where the DNA matches it firmly. Size is omitted from some rows. Given values are once, few, many or a class for expanded clones.

j_gene: TRBJ1-4; v_gene: TRBV4-1; d_gene: NA; len: 15; abundance: NA; CDR3nt: TGCGCCAGCAGCCAGACTCCAGGGGCTAATGAAAAACTGTTTTTT; CDR3aa: CASSQTPGANEKLFF
j_gene: TRBJ1-6; v_gene: TRBV9; d_gene: NA; len: 16; abundance: NA; CDR3nt: TGTGCCAGCAGCCTCCTCCCAGGGCGAGCACATTCACCCCTCCACTTT; CDR3aa: CASSLLPGRAHSPLHF
j_gene: TRBJ1-2; v_gene: TRBV4-2; d_gene: NA; len: 14; abundance: NA; CDR3nt: TGTGCCAGCAGCCAAGACGGACAGAGGTATGGCTACACCTTC; CDR3aa: CASSQDGQRYGYTF
j_gene: TRBJ2-1; v_gene: TRBV7-2; d_gene: TRBD1; len: 15; abundance: NA; CDR3nt: TGTGCCAGCAGCCCCCTGACAGGGCCCTACAATGAGCAGTTCTTC; CDR3aa: CASSPLTGPYNEQFF
j_gene: TRBJ1-1; v_gene: TRBV7-9; d_gene: TRBD1; len: 12; abundance: NA; CDR3nt: TGTGCCAGCATGAGCGGACAGGGTTCGGCTTTCTTT; CDR3aa: CASMSGQGSAFF
j_gene: TRBJ1-4; v_gene: TRBV6-5; d_gene: NA; len: 15; abundance: NA; CDR3nt: TGTGCCAGCAGGCCAGGGTTCGTGACTAATGAAAAACTGTTTTTT; CDR3aa: CASRPGFVTNEKLFF
j_gene: TRBJ2-2; v_gene: TRBV19; d_gene: NA; len: 14; abundance: NA; CDR3nt: TGTGCCAGTAGTATTATGGCAAACACCGGGGAGCTGTTTTTT; CDR3aa: CASSIMANTGELFF
j_gene: TRBJ2-1; v_gene: TRBV15; d_gene: NA; len: 15; abundance: NA; CDR3nt: TGTGCCACCAGCAGAGTAGGGGTCTCCTACAATGAGCAGTTCTTC; CDR3aa: CATSRVGVSYNEQFF
j_gene: TRBJ1-4; v_gene: TRBV5-5; d_gene: NA; len: 15; abundance: NA; CDR3nt: TGTGCCAGCAGCTGGGGGGAGCTCGGTAATGAAAAACTGTTTTTT; CDR3aa: CASSWGELGNEKLFF
j_gene: TRBJ2-7; v_gene: TRBV2; d_gene: TRBD2; len: 13; abundance: NA; CDR3nt: TGTGCCAGCACCGGGGGGGCCTTTCGGGAGCAGTACTTC; CDR3aa: CASTGGAFREQYF
j_gene: TRBJ2-5; v_gene: TRBV29-1; d_gene: TRBD2; len: 12; abundance: NA; CDR3nt: TGCAGCGTCCGCGGGGGGAAAGAGACCCAGTACTTC; CDR3aa: CSVRGGKETQYF
j_gene: TRBJ2-1; v_gene: TRBV7-9; d_gene: TRBD1; len: 14; abundance: NA; CDR3nt: TGTGCCAGCAGCTTAGCTTCGGGACAGGGCCCGCAGTTCTTC; CDR3aa: CASSLASGQGPQFF
j_gene: TRBJ1-2; v_gene: TRBV3-1/TRBV3-2; d_gene: NA; len: 13; abundance: NA; CDR3nt: TGTGCCAGCAGCCTAAACAGGGTTGGGGGCTACACCTTC; CDR3aa: CASSLNRVGGYTF
j_gene: TRBJ2-1; v_gene: TRBV2; d_gene: NA; len: 11; abundance: NA; CDR3nt: TGTGCCAGCAGACAGGGCTGGGAGCAGTTCTTC; CDR3aa: CASRQGWEQFF
j_gene: TRBJ1-6; v_gene: TRBV4-3; d_gene: NA; len: 17; abundance: NA; CDR3nt: TGCGCCAGCAGCCAAACCGGACAGAGCTCCTATAATTCACCCCTCCACTTT; CDR3aa: CASSQTGQSSYNSPLHF
j_gene: TRBJ1-1; v_gene: TRBV29-1; d_gene: NA; len: 15; abundance: NA; CDR3nt: TGCAGCGTTGAACATAAAACAGGCAAGATAACTGAAGCTTTCTTT; CDR3aa: CSVEHKTGKITEAFF
j_gene: TRBJ1-1; v_gene: TRBV5-1; d_gene: NA; len: 16; abundance: NA; CDR3nt: TGCGCCAGCAGCTTGACCCAAACAGGGCCGAACACTGAAGCTTTCTTT; CDR3aa: CASSLTQTGPNTEAFF
j_gene: TRBJ2-7; v_gene: TRBV6-6; d_gene: TRBD1; len: 14; abundance: NA; CDR3nt: TGTGCCAGCAGGCCCGGGACAGGGACTTACGAGCAGTACTTC; CDR3aa: CASRPGTGTYEQYF
j_gene: TRBJ2-1; v_gene: TRBV7-8; d_gene: NA; len: 15; abundance: once; CDR3nt: TGTGCCAGCAGCCCCTGGGCACACTCCTACAATGAGCAGTTCTTC; CDR3aa: CASSPWAHSYNEQFF
j_gene: TRBJ1-5; v_gene: TRBV7-2; d_gene: NA; len: 14; abundance: few; CDR3nt: TGTGCCAGCAGCTTAAATTGGGGGGATCAGCCCCAGCATTTT; CDR3aa: CASSLNWGDQPQHF
j_gene: TRBJ2-1; v_gene: TRBV4-2; d_gene: NA; len: 14; abundance: NA; CDR3nt: TGTGCCAGCAGCCCCAGGGGACTAAGCAATGAGCAGTTCTTC; CDR3aa: CASSPRGLSNEQFF
j_gene: TRBJ2-3; v_gene: TRBV10-3; d_gene: NA; len: 15; abundance: NA; CDR3nt: TGTGCCATCAGTGAGTCGCGGACGGACACGGATACGCAGTATTTT; CDR3aa: CAISESRTDTDTQYF
j_gene: TRBJ2-3; v_gene: TRBV18; d_gene: TRBD1; len: 15; abundance: few; CDR3nt: TGTGCCAGCTCACGGAGGACAGGGGGCACAGATACGCAGTATTTT; CDR3aa: CASSRRTGGTDTQYF
j_gene: TRBJ2-3; v_gene: TRBV7-6; d_gene: TRBD1; len: 15; abundance: once; CDR3nt: TGTGCCAGCAGCCCAGGACAGGGGGCTTGGAATACGCAGTATTTT; CDR3aa: CASSPGQGAWNTQYF
j_gene: TRBJ2-1; v_gene: TRBV6-5; d_gene: TRBD1; len: 14; abundance: NA; CDR3nt: TGTGCCAGCAAAATCGGACAGGGCCACAATGAGCAGTTCTTC; CDR3aa: CASKIGQGHNEQFF
j_gene: TRBJ1-4; v_gene: TRBV5-4; d_gene: NA; len: 15; abundance: NA; CDR3nt: TGTGCCAGCAGCTTGACGACAGCTTTAAATGAAAAACTGTTTTTT; CDR3aa: CASSLTTALNEKLFF
j_gene: TRBJ2-1; v_gene: TRBV5-1; d_gene: TRBD2; len: 16; abundance: few; CDR3nt: TGCGCCAGCAGCTTCGGGACTAGCGTGGGTCACAATGAGCAGTTCTTC; CDR3aa: CASSFGTSVGHNEQFF
j_gene: TRBJ1-2; v_gene: TRBV5-1; d_gene: NA; len: 14; abundance: NA; CDR3nt: TGCGCCAGCAGCTCTGGACACACCCCGGGTGGCTACACCTTC; CDR3aa: CASSSGHTPGGYTF
j_gene: TRBJ1-5; v_gene: TRBV28; d_gene: TRBD1; len: 17; abundance: few; CDR3nt: TGTGCCAGCAGAAGTACCGGGACAGGGTATAGCAATCAGCCCCAGCATTTT; CDR3aa: CASRSTGTGYSNQPQHF
j_gene: TRBJ1-2; v_gene: TRBV28; d_gene: TRBD1; len: 13; abundance: once; CDR3nt: TGTGCCAGCAGTGAGGGGGCAGACTATGGCTACACCTTC; CDR3aa: CASSEGADYGYTF
j_gene: TRBJ1-1; v_gene: TRBV3-1/TRBV3-2; d_gene: NA; len: 14; abundance: NA; CDR3nt: TGTGCCAGCAGCCAGGGCAGGATGAACACTGAAGCTTTCTTT; CDR3aa: CASSQGRMNTEAFF
j_gene: TRBJ1-6; v_gene: TRBV6-5; d_gene: NA; len: 15; abundance: once; CDR3nt: TGTGCCAGCAGCCCGGGAGGGGCTTATAATTCACCCCTCCACTTT; CDR3aa: CASSPGGAYNSPLHF
j_gene: TRBJ2-3; v_gene: TRBV19; d_gene: TRBD1; len: 15; abundance: NA; CDR3nt: TGTGCCAGTAGCCACCCGGGACAGCAGGCAGATACGCAGTATTTT; CDR3aa: CASSHPGQQADTQYF
j_gene: TRBJ2-3; v_gene: TRBV7-9; d_gene: TRBD2; len: 15; abundance: NA; CDR3nt: TGTGCCAGCAGCTTAAATAGCGGGGTCACAGATACGCAGTATTTT; CDR3aa: CASSLNSGVTDTQYF
j_gene: TRBJ1-2; v_gene: TRBV28; d_gene: TRBD1; len: 15; abundance: once; CDR3nt: TGTGCCAGCAGGGTTGGGACAGGGGCGTACTATGGCTACACCTTC; CDR3aa: CASRVGTGAYYGYTF
j_gene: TRBJ1-2; v_gene: TRBV30; d_gene: TRBD1; len: 13; abundance: NA; CDR3nt: TGTGCCTGGGGGCGAGACAGGGACTATGGCTACACCTTC; CDR3aa: CAWGRDRDYGYTF
j_gene: TRBJ2-7; v_gene: TRBV5-1; d_gene: TRBD1; len: 14; abundance: NA; CDR3nt: TGCGCCAGCAGCTTCCGGACAGGGGATCACGAGCAGTACTTC; CDR3aa: CASSFRTGDHEQYF
j_gene: TRBJ2-3; v_gene: TRBV4-1; d_gene: NA; len: 20; abundance: NA; CDR3nt: TGCGCCAGCAGGCTAAATGCGGTGGAAGGTGGTAGCGGTAGCACAGATACGCAGTATTTT; CDR3aa: CASRLNAVEGGSGSTDTQYF
j_gene: TRBJ1-5; v_gene: TRBV7-2; d_gene: NA; len: 14; abundance: NA; CDR3nt: TGTGCCAGCAGCTACGGACAGTCCAATCAGCCCCAGCATTTT; CDR3aa: CASSYGQSNQPQHF
j_gene: TRBJ1-1; v_gene: TRBV12-3/TRBV12-4; d_gene: NA; len: 13; abundance: NA; CDR3nt: TGTGCCAGCAGTTTAGGGGCGAACACTGAAGCTTTCTTT; CDR3aa: CASSLGANTEAFF
j_gene: TRBJ2-3; v_gene: TRBV11-2; d_gene: TRBD2; len: 18; abundance: NA; CDR3nt: TGTGCCAGCAGCTTAGTCCCTAGCGGGGGGGCGAGAGGAGATACGCAGTATTTT; CDR3aa: CASSLVPSGGARGDTQYF
j_gene: TRBJ1-2; v_gene: TRBV27; d_gene: NA; len: 15; abundance: NA; CDR3nt: TGTGCCAGCAGTTTAACGCGGGGAAGCAACTATGGCTACACCTTC; CDR3aa: CASSLTRGSNYGYTF
j_gene: TRBJ2-1; v_gene: TRBV6-1; d_gene: NA; len: 14; abundance: NA; CDR3nt: TGTGCCAGCAGTGAAGCCGGTAGTCGGGATGAGCAGTTCTTC; CDR3aa: CASSEAGSRDEQFF
j_gene: TRBJ1-2; v_gene: TRBV19; d_gene: NA; len: 16; abundance: NA; CDR3nt: TGTGCCAGCTGGGGGCGGTTGGTTTCCCCTAGTGCTGGCTACACCTTC; CDR3aa: CASWGRLVSPSAGYTF